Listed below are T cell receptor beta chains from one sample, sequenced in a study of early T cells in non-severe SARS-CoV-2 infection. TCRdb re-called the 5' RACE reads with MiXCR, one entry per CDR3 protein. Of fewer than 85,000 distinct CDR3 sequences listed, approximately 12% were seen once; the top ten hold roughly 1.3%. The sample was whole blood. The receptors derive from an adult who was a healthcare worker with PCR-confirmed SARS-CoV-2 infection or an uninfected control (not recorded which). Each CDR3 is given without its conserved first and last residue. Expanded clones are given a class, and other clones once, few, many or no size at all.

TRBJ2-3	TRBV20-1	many	SARDPRGTDTQY
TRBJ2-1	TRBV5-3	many	ARSLPGTGGRSSYNEQF
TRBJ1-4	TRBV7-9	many	ASSLGGSLATNEKLF
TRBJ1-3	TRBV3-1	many	ASSQDDRDRRLSSGNTIY
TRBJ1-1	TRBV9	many	ASSAGGGDEAF
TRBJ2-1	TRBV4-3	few	ASSQVSGGVAYNEQF
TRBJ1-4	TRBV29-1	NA	SGWGKGEKLF
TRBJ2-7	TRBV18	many	ASSPGQVGYEQY
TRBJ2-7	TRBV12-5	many	ASGSYPSANEQY
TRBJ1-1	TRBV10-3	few	AISEDRVGTEAF
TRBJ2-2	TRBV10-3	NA	AISDPDQNTGELF
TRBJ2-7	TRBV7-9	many	ASTGQGYYEQY
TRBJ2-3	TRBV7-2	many	ASSRGGATDTQY
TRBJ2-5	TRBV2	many	ASSEIAGVLETQY
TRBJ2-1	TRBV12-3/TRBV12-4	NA	ASKPPQGLYNEQF
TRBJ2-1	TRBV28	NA	ASQGQSYREQF
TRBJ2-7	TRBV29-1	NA	SVEDGRYEQY
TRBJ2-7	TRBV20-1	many	SARDRASFSYEQY
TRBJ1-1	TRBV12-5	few	ASGLVRFDSLRAF
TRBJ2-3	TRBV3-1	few	ASSQARRRTDTQY